One sample yielded the 22 T cell receptor beta chains listed below, sequenced in a study of cytomegalovirus exposure and HLA in healthy donors. Primers included in the PCR were 60 Vbeta and 13 Jbeta primers. Using immunoSEQ multiplex PCR, the repertoire was profiled, and TCRdb retains in-frame clones only, with some absent. Of approximately 170,000 clones in the sample, roughly 80% were seen once. The specimen was PBMCs. These receptors all stem from a male donor in good health and CMV-seronegative.

This chain uses TRBV5-4 with TRBJ1-2; 10 bases fit TRBD1. The V gene end was trimmed by 0 bases and the J gene end by 6 bases; junction bases not matched to a gene: 5. From germline, CDR1 is SGHNT and CDR2 YYREEE (reference sequence). The CDR3 is 15 amino acids. CDR3 amino acids: CASSLAGTGVNGYTF. CDR3 coding DNA: TGTGCCAGCAGCTTGGCCGGGACAGGGGTTAATGGCTACACCTTC.

The gene calls are TRBV11-2 and TRBJ2-5; no firm D call. The CDR3 runs to 16 residues. The germline gives CDR1 SGHAT, CDR2 FQNNGV. V gave up 2 bases and J gave up 1 base, with 14 bases separating them. CDR3 in amino acids: CASSLRGGLPQETQYF. DNA for the CDR3: TGTGCCAGCAGCTTAAGAGGCGGCCTACCCCAAGAGACCCAGTACTTC.

This clone appeared once. The chain couples TRBV18 to TRBJ2-3; possibly TRBD1 for D (7 bases). The germline V gene has CDR1 KGHSH and CDR2 LQKENI. This CDR3 comprises 15 residues. Between the trimmed V and J ends, which lost 0 bases and 7 bases, there was a span of 14 bases. CDR3 nucleotides: TGTGCCAGCTCACCACCGGCAGGGGGGTTATATACGCAGTATTTT. Residues: CASSPPAGGLYTQYF.

The chain carries TRBV7-2 and TRBJ2-7; the match to TRBD1 covers 8 bases. Germline V gives CDR1 SGHTA, CDR2 FQGNSA. V dropped 5 bases and J dropped 2; count of bases not matched to a gene: 5. This CDR3 has 14 residues. CDR3 loop: CASSRQGITYEQYF. For the CDR3, the DNA is TGTGCCAGCAGCCGACAGGGGATTACCTACGAGCAGTACTTC. Looking up the rest from reference TRBV7-2 and TRBJ2-7 gives the full variable domain: GAGVSQSPSNKVTEKGKDVELRCDPISGHTALYWYRQSLGQGLEFLIYFQGNSAPDKSGLPSDRFSAERTGGSVSTLTIQRTQQEDSAVYLCASSRQGITYEQYFGPGTRLTVT.

This sequence joins TRBV10-2 and TRBJ1-5, with a tentative D call TRBD1 (6 bases). Trimming stripped 3 bases from V and 5 bases from J, with 8 bases between. The CDR3 spans 13 residues. Germline loops: CDR1 WSHSY, CDR2 SAAADI. The CDR3 protein is CASSEQGDQPQHF. The DNA for the CDR3 is TGCGCCAGCAGTGAACAGGGTGATCAGCCCCAGCATTTT.

The V and J genes are TRBV5-5 and TRBJ2-3, with D maybe TRBD2 (6 bases). Deletions cut 6 bases from V and 2 bases from J, with 16 bases between. CDR3 length: 15 amino acids. CDR1 SGHKS and CDR2 YYEKEE come from the germline V gene (reference sequence). CDR3 nucleotides: TGTGCCAGCACTGCGTTGCGGGGTGTCACAGATACGCAGTATTTT. Encoded protein: CASTALRGVTDTQYF.

The rearrangement links TRBV7-2 to TRBJ2-1, with 8 nucleotides matching TRBD2. Trimming took 5 bases from V and 8 from J; bases not matched to a gene: 8. This CDR3 region has 14 residues. The germline V gene has CDR1 SGHTA and CDR2 FQGNSA. CDR3 bases: TGTGCCAGCAGCCTCGGGGGGGCGACGCATGAGCAGTTCTTC. It encodes CASSLGGATHEQFF.

This chain uses TRBV7-2 with TRBJ2-7; 9 nucleotides line up with TRBD2. CDR1 SGHTA and CDR2 FQGNSA come from the germline V gene. The length of the CDR3 is 16 residues. The V gene end was trimmed by 1 base and the J gene end by 5 bases; junction bases not matched to a gene: 9. The DNA for the CDR3 is TGTGCCAGCAGCTTAGGGGTGCGGGGGGGCCTCGACGAGCAGTACTTC. Protein product: CASSLGVRGGLDEQYF. Drawing the rest from reference TRBV7-2 and TRBJ2-7, the complete variable domain is GAGVSQSPSNKVTEKGKDVELRCDPISGHTALYWYRQSLGQGLEFLIYFQGNSAPDKSGLPSDRFSAERTGGSVSTLTIQRTQQEDSAVYLCASSLGVRGGLDEQYFGPGTRLTVT.

The rearrangement uses TRBV6-4 and TRBJ1-5; D call uncertain. V lost 4 bases, J lost 9 bases, and 13 bases lay in between. Germline loops: CDR1 MRHNA, CDR2 SNTAGT. The CDR3 sequence is 13 residues long. The CDR3 loop reads CASSVEGSSPQHF. CDR3 nucleotide sequence: TGTGCCAGCAGTGTCGAGGGTAGCTCGCCCCAGCATTTT.

The chain recombines TRBV5-8 with TRBJ2-7; weak D call: TRBD1 (7 bases). The CDR3 covers 18 residues. CDR1 is SGHTS, CDR2 YDEGEE, per germline. With 1 base removed from V and 1 base from J, the gap between germline ends came to 21 bases. The CDR3 DNA reads TGTGCCAGCAGCTTGTTGGGGGGAGCCGGGACAGTTTCCTACGAGCAGTACTTC. Translated, it gives CASSLLGGAGTVSYEQYF.

The rearrangement joins TRBV4-1 to TRBJ2-3; 7 nucleotides align to TRBD2. J lost 0 bases, V lost 1 base, and 16 bases had no gene match. CDR1 is MGHRA and CDR2 is YSYEKL in the germline V gene. The CDR3 is 20 residues long. The CDR3 region is CASSQVGRGRVLLSTDTQYF. For the CDR3, the DNA is TGCGCCAGCAGCCAAGTTGGGAGGGGCAGGGTTTTGTTGAGCACAGATACGCAGTATTTT.

V gene TRBV14 combines with J gene TRBJ2-7; D not resolved. Germline CDR1 and CDR2: SGHDN and FVKESK. This CDR3 has 13 residues. V lost 4 bases and J lost 0, with 7 bases in between. The CDR3 region has the DNA TGTGCCAGCAGCCCCCCGAGCTCCTACGAGCAGTACTTC. This gives the protein CASSPPSSYEQYF.

The rearrangement uses TRBV5-1 and TRBJ2-3, with 8 positions matching TRBD1. The CDR3 runs to 14 residues. Germline V gene sequence: CDR1 SGHRS, CDR2 YFSETQ. The junction had 2 bases not matched to a gene; V was cut back by 2 bases and J by 3 bases. The CDR3 DNA follows: TGCGCCAGCAGCTTCACAGGGGGTACAGATACGCAGTATTTT. Its protein product is CASSFTGGTDTQYF.

The chain couples TRBV7-2 to TRBJ1-3; 7 positions match TRBD1. CDR1 is SGHTA, CDR2 FQGNSA, per germline. The junction had 10 bases not matched to a gene; V was cut back by 5 bases and J by 0 bases. The CDR3 has 17 amino acids. CDR3 nucleotide sequence: TGTGCCAGCAGCCATACCGGGACAGCTAACTCTGGAAACACCATATATTTT. Residues: CASSHTGTANSGNTIYF.

V is TRBV25-1 and J is TRBJ2-3; maybe TRBD2 (7 bases). Germline V gene sequence: CDR1 MGHDK, CDR2 SYGVNS. The CDR3 length is 15 residues. V was pared by 2 bases and J by 1 base, with 10 bases between. Written as DNA, the CDR3 is TGTGCCAGCAGTGAAGCGGGGGCCCGCACAGATACGCAGTATTTT. Translating gives CASSEAGARTDTQYF.

This rearrangement joins TRBV7-9 to TRBJ1-2; D is undetermined. The V end was cut by 5 bases, the J end by 3 bases, with 10 bases between. The CDR3 spans 13 residues. Germline values: CDR1 SEHNR, CDR2 FQNEAQ (reference sequence). CDR3 region: CASSLSRYYGYTF. The CDR3 nucleotides read TGTGCCAGCAGCCTGAGTCGCTACTATGGCTACACCTTC.

The rearrangement uses TRBV13 and TRBJ1-6; D perhaps matches TRBD1 (5 bases). With 5 bases removed from V and 7 bases from J, the gap between germline ends came to 18 bases. Per germline, CDR1 PRHDT and CDR2 FYEKMQ (reference sequence). There are 16 residues in the CDR3. The CDR3: CASSRGGHGSNSPLHF. The CDR3 nucleotides are TGTGCCAGCAGCAGAGGTGGACACGGTTCGAATTCACCCCTCCACTTT. The whole variable domain, filled in from reference TRBV13 and TRBJ1-6, reads AAGVIQSPRHLIKEKRETATLKCYPIPRHDTVYWYQQGPGQDPQFLISFYEKMQSDKGSIPDRFSAQQFSDYHSELNMSSLELGDSALYFCASSRGGHGSNSPLHFGNGTRLTVT.

V is TRBV6-6 and J is TRBJ1-5, with D tentatively TRBD1 (5 bases). V lost 4 bases, J lost 1 base, and 14 bases lay in between. Germline V gene sequence: CDR1 MNHNY, CDR2 SVGAGI (reference sequence). The CDR3 contains 16 residues. Here the CDR3 reads CASSSLAWGSNQPQHF. DNA for the CDR3: TGTGCCAGCAGTTCCCTCGCGTGGGGCAGCAATCAGCCCCAGCATTTT.

V gene TRBV10-1 combines with J gene TRBJ2-7, with D possibly being TRBD1 (6 bases). The CDR3 is made up of 14 amino acids. The germline V gene encodes CDR1 WNHNN and CDR2 SYGVQD (reference sequence). Deletions cut 6 bases from V and 4 bases from J, with 16 bases between. The CDR3 region is CASSLRGTNYEQYF. Written as DNA, the CDR3 is TGCGCCAGCAGCCTGAGGGGGACAAATTACGAGCAGTACTTC.

The chain uses TRBV5-1 and TRBJ2-1, with D uncertain. Trimming cost V 0 bases and J 5 bases, with 9 bases left between them. The CDR3 spans 14 residues. CDR1 SGHRS and CDR2 YFSETQ come from the germline V gene. CDR3 region: CASSLDPSDNEQFF. CDR3 sequence (DNA): TGCGCCAGCAGCTTGGACCCCTCAGACAATGAGCAGTTCTTC.

The genes are TRBV6-5 and TRBJ1-2; possibly TRBD1 for D (6 bases). The CDR3 covers 14 residues. Trimming left V 6 bases short and J 7 bases short, with 18 bases between. The germline gives CDR1 MNHEY, CDR2 SVGAGI. As DNA, the CDR3 is TGTGCCAGCAGCCCCCAGGGCGGGGGCTCTGGCTACACCTTC. This gives the protein CASSPQGGGSGYTF.

V gene TRBV6-1 combines with J gene TRBJ2-2; unclear D gene. V was shortened by 5 bases and J by 2 bases, with 6 bases between the two germline ends. CDR3 length: 13 residues. Germline V gene lookup returns CDR1 MNHNS and CDR2 SASEGT. This chain's CDR3 is CASSPRNTGELFF. The CDR3 DNA reads TGTGCCAGCAGTCCTCGTAACACCGGGGAGCTGTTTTTT.